Presented here are 8 T cell receptor beta chains from one specimen sequenced in a study of blood T cells in healthy people across ages. With a J-beta primer mix and a sample-barcoded 5' primer, a second PCR ran about 7 to 11 cycles. MiXCR was run by TCRdb on the 5' RACE reads, yielding one entry per CDR3 protein. The sample yields 780,000 or so distinct CDR3 sequences, roughly three fifths seen once. The sequenced sample was blood. Every receptor here comes from a man aged 35 to 55 in good health.

The J gene is TRBJ2-7, the V gene TRBV4-3; D not certain. This CDR3 has 14 residues. Per the germline V gene, CDR1 is LGHNA and CDR2 is YSLEER. Trimming stripped 1 base from V and 1 base from J, with 8 bases between. In nucleotides, the CDR3 is TGCGCCAGCAGCCAAGCATACCCGTCCTACGAGCAGTACTTC. The encoded protein is CASSQAYPSYEQYF.

The rearrangement uses TRBV24-1 and TRBJ2-4; no definite D call. Trimming stripped 0 bases from V and 5 bases from J, with 4 bases between. CDR3 length equals 13 residues. From germline, CDR1 is KGHDR and CDR2 SFDVKD. Here the CDR3 reads CATSDLAENIQYF. The CDR3 DNA sequence: TGTGCCACCAGTGATTTGGCAGAAAACATTCAGTACTTC.

This clonotype was found a few times. The V call is TRBV5-8, the J call TRBJ1-2, with a possible D match to TRBD1 (5 bases). Germline V gene data show CDR1 as SGHTS and CDR2 as YDEGEE. The CDR3 is made up of 15 amino acids. V was pared by 3 bases and J by 6 bases, with 18 bases between. CDR3: CASSSFNRDGNGYTF. The CDR3 DNA is TGTGCCAGCAGCTCCTTTAACCGGGACGGAAATGGCTACACCTTC.

This chain uses TRBV2 with TRBJ2-5, with 9 bases fitting TRBD1. Matching the DNA end better, TRBJ2-7 makes the J call doubtful. The CDR3 is 12 amino acids. Germline CDR1 SNHLY, CDR2 FYNNEI. This CDR3 is CASGETGGEQYF. CDR3 sequence (DNA): TGTGCCAGCGGGGAGACAGGGGGCGAGCAGTACTTC.

In its sample, this clonotype was seen a few times. The chain carries TRBV9 and TRBJ2-1; 9 bases agree with TRBD2. Trimming took 3 bases from V and 6 from J; bases not matched to a gene: 13. The length of the CDR3 is 17 residues. Germline values: CDR1 SGDLS, CDR2 YYNGEE. The CDR3, as DNA: TGTGCCAGCAGCGACCCTATAGCGGGAGCAGGGTCCAATGAGCAGTTCTTC. Translating gives CASSDPIAGAGSNEQFF.

The rearrangement uses TRBV14 and TRBJ2-7, with 7 bases identical to TRBD2. The junction had 13 bases not matched to a gene; V was cut back by 7 bases and J by 7 bases. Germline V gene data show CDR1 as SGHDN and CDR2 as FVKESK. The CDR3 contains 14 residues. The chain's CDR3 is CASKPGLSYNEQYF. The CDR3 coding sequence is TGTGCCAGCAAACCGGGACTAAGCTACAATGAGCAGTACTTC.

The chain uses TRBV27 and TRBJ2-7; D is unresolved. V was shortened by 6 bases and J by 2 bases, with 14 bases between the two germline ends. The CDR3 length is 14 residues. Germline assignment: CDR1 MNHEY and CDR2 SMNVEV (reference sequence). The CDR3 bases are TGTGCCAGCAGACTCCCCGACGGTACCTACGAGCAGTACTTC. Its translation: CASRLPDGTYEQYF.

This chain uses TRBV11-2 with TRBJ2-3; 11 nucleotides match TRBD2. Trimming removed 3 bases from V and 5 bases from J; junction bases left unmatched: 7. The germline gives CDR1 SGHAT, CDR2 FQNNGV. This CDR3 contains 16 residues. The CDR3: CASSFLLAGVVDTQYF. The CDR3 DNA follows: TGTGCCAGCAGCTTCTTACTAGCGGGAGTGGTAGATACGCAGTATTTT.